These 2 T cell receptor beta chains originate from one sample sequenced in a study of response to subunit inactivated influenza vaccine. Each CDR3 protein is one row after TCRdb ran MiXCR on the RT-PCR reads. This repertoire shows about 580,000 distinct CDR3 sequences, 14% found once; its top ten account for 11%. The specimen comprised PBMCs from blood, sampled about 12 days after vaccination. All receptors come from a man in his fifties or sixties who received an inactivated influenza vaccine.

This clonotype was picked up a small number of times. In DNA, the CDR3 is TGTGCCATCAGTGGACCGGGTTCCTACAATGAGCAGTTCTTC. Translation: CAISGPGSYNEQFF. The chain has TRBV10-3 and TRBJ2-1; D unclear. Per the germline V gene, CDR1 is ENHRY and CDR2 is SYGVKD. Trimming cost V 4 bases and J 1 base, with 8 bases left between them. The CDR3 length is 14 residues.

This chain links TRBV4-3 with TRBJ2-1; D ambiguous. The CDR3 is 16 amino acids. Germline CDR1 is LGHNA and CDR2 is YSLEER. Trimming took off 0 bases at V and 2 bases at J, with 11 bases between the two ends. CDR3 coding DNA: TGCGCCAGCAGCCAAGAATCTACGGTCCCCTACAATGAGCAGTTCTTC. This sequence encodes CASSQESTVPYNEQFF.